The next 18 T cell receptor beta chains were all read from a single sample in a study of shared clonotypes between healthy human individuals. The method was immunoSEQ multiplex PCR; TCRdb's version includes in-frame clones alone and lacks a portion of them. The sample holds about 2.3 million clones; roughly 92% are singletons and the top ten take 0.37%. Sample: naive CD4+ T cells from PBMCs. The subset: CD45RA+ positively selected. All receptors derive from a man between 18 and 35 years old in good health. Some clones in this sample may be carry-over from other donors' samples.

The chain recombines TRBV6-6 with TRBJ2-7, with D possibly TRBD2 on 5 matching bases. The V gene lost 3 bases and the J gene lost 9 bases, with 15 bases spanning the gap. The germline V gene has CDR1 MNHNY and CDR2 SVGAGI (reference sequence). There are 13 residues in the CDR3. CDR3 coding DNA: TGTGCCAGCAGTTATATTGCCGGGAATCCGCAGTACTTC. Translating gives CASSYIAGNPQYF.

V and J are TRBV6-5 and TRBJ2-6; D remains ambiguous. The CDR3 is 15 residues long. Germline CDR1 reads MNHEY; CDR2 reads SVGAGI. The CDR3 protein is CAVGLGIAGANVLTF. The CDR3 bases are TGTGCAGTGGGGTTGGGAATCGCTGGGGCCAACGTCCTGACTTTC.

CDR3 bases: TGCGCCAGCACCCTAGGGACAGGAGAACATGGGATTCAGTACTTC. This translates into CASTLGTGEHGIQYF. This sequence joins TRBV5-1 and TRBJ2-4; 8 bases map to TRBD1. This CDR3 region has 15 residues. Trimming at V came to 6 bases and at J to 10 bases, leaving 15 bases not matched to a gene. Germline V gene data show CDR1 as SGHRS and CDR2 as YFSETQ. Complete variable domain (other parts from reference TRBV5-1 and TRBJ2-4): KAGVTQTPRYLIKTRGQQVTLSCSPISGHRSVSWYQQTPGQGLQFLFEYFSETQRNKGNFPGRFSGRQFSNSRSEMNVSTLELGDSALYLCASTLGTGEHGIQYFGAGTRLSVL.

Concerning this clone itself: The same CDR3 also results from other DNA sequences found in this sample. The V gene is TRBV7-9, the J gene TRBJ2-1; no reliable D call. In germline, CDR1 is SEHNR, CDR2 FQNEAQ (reference sequence). Trimming removed 1 base from V and 9 bases from J, with 4 bases in between. There are 11 residues in the CDR3. CDR3 nucleotides: TGTGCCAGCAGCTTAGAGGGTGAGCAGTTCTTC. Translation gives CASSLEGEQFF.

The chain links TRBV5-1 to TRBJ2-3; a possible D gene is TRBD1 (6 bases). The CDR3 contains 17 residues. Between the trimmed V and J ends, which lost 0 bases and 1 base, there was a span of 15 bases. Germline CDR1 is SGHRS and CDR2 is YFSETQ. The CDR3 DNA reads TGCGCCAGCAGCTTGGGACCAGGGGCGAGGGGCACAGATACGCAGTATTTT. Residues: CASSLGPGARGTDTQYF.

The rearrangement joins TRBV7-5 to TRBJ2-1; no DNA check was done on the table's D call, TRBD2. TRBV7-5 is annotated as a pseudogene. The CDR3 contains 24 residues. CDR3 residues: CARSLVIPIPTLGYPGGTNNEQFF. CDR3 sequence (DNA): TGTGCCAGAAGCTTAGTAATCCCTATACCCACCTTAGGATACCCGGGGGGGACCAACAATGAGCAGTTCTTC.

The chain's CDR3 is CASGGTDWGNEQFF. The CDR3 DNA sequence: TGTGCCAGCGGGGGGACGGATTGGGGTAATGAGCAGTTCTTC. This sequence joins TRBV13 and TRBJ2-1; possibly TRBD2 for D (6 bases). V was clipped by 8 bases and J by 7 bases, with 18 bases between them. This CDR3 has 14 residues. Germline assignment: CDR1 PRHDT and CDR2 FYEKMQ (reference sequence).

On this clone: The identical CDR3 is also encoded by other nucleotide sequences in the sample. V and J are TRBV5-1 and TRBJ1-4; D uncertain. This CDR3 contains 15 residues. From germline, CDR1 is SGHRS and CDR2 YFSETQ. The germline V and J ends were trimmed by 0 bases and 0 bases, with 6 bases remaining between them. CDR3 nucleotide sequence: TGCGCCAGCAGCTTGGCACCTGCAACTAATGAAAAACTGTTTTTT. It encodes CASSLAPATNEKLFF.

The CDR3 loop reads CASSVTGVNYGYTF. The CDR3 coding sequence is TGTGCCAGCAGCGTAACAGGGGTTAACTATGGCTACACCTTC. The rearrangement links TRBV2 to TRBJ1-2, with TRBD1 matching over 7 bases. J was trimmed by 1 base and V by 6 bases; bases with no gene match: 5. CDR1 and CDR2 from the germline V gene are SNHLY and FYNNEI. CDR3 size: 14 residues.

This chain uses TRBV6-6 with TRBJ1-1; D is undetermined. Trimming took off 6 bases at V and 6 bases at J, with 14 bases between the two ends. Per the germline V gene, CDR1 is MNHNY and CDR2 is SVGAGI (reference sequence). This CDR3 spans 13 amino acids. Here the CDR3 reads CASRERWDSEAFF. DNA for the CDR3: TGTGCCAGCAGGGAGCGGTGGGATTCTGAAGCTTTCTTT.

The chain carries TRBV28 and TRBJ2-3; 9 bases are a match to TRBD2. The CDR3 loop spans 14 amino acids. Germline CDR1 MDHEN, CDR2 SYDVKM. Trimming removed 8 bases from V and 3 bases from J; junction bases left unmatched: 6. CDR3 DNA: TGTGCCAGCCCTCCCAGCGGGAGGACAGATACGCAGTATTTT. This sequence encodes CASPPSGRTDTQYF.

The rearrangement links TRBV6-5 to TRBJ2-7, with 7 bases identical to TRBD1. J lost 6 bases, V lost 6 bases, and 8 bases had no gene match. The germline CDR1 and CDR2 sequences are MNHEY and SVGAGI. The CDR3 has 13 residues. DNA for the CDR3: TGTGCCAGCAGGAGGGGGCAGGGGCGCGAGCAGTACTTC. It translates to CASRRGQGREQYF.

J is TRBJ2-7 and V is TRBV11-2, with D unresolved. Germline V gene lookup returns CDR1 SGHAT and CDR2 FQNNGV. Trimming took off 4 bases at V and 0 bases at J, with 10 bases between the two ends. The length of the CDR3 is 14 residues. DNA for the CDR3: TGTGCCAGCAGCTCGGACGGTCTCTCCTACGAGCAGTACTTC. Translation: CASSSDGLSYEQYF. Drawing the rest from reference TRBV11-2 and TRBJ2-7, the complete variable domain is EAGVAQSPRYKIIEKRQSVAFWCNPISGHATLYWYQQILGQGPKLLIQFQNNGVVDDSQLPKDRFSAERLKGVDSTLKIQPAKLEDSAVYLCASSSDGLSYEQYFGPGTRLTVT.

V usage is TRBV28 and J usage is TRBJ2-2, with a tentative D call TRBD1 (7 bases). Trimming took 6 bases from V and 6 from J, leaving 20 bases between them. The CDR3 loop spans 16 amino acids. CDR1 MDHEN and CDR2 SYDVKM come from the germline V gene. Here the CDR3 reads CASSRPTGAGSGELFF. Here the CDR3 DNA reads TGTGCCAGCAGCAGACCAACAGGGGCGGGATCCGGGGAGCTGTTTTTT.

CDR3 in amino acids: CASSVATGQGQNTEAFF. CDR3 in DNA: TGTGCCAGCAGCGTAGCTACGGGGCAGGGGCAGAACACTGAAGCTTTCTTT. The chain is built from TRBV9 and TRBJ1-1, with D possibly TRBD1 on 6 matching bases. Trimming cost V 0 bases and J 1 base, with 16 bases left between them. The germline V gene encodes CDR1 SGDLS and CDR2 YYNGEE. The CDR3 is 17 residues long.

The rearrangement uses TRBV5-4 and TRBJ2-5; 9 bases match TRBD2. The ends lost 6 bases at V and 4 bases at J; junction bases unmatched: 4. CDR3 length: 13 amino acids. CDR1 is SGHNT and CDR2 is YYREEE in the germline V gene (reference sequence). The CDR3 coding sequence is TGTGCCAGCACGGGCGGGAGGGCAGAGACCCAGTACTTC. Its protein is CASTGGRAETQYF. The variable domain in full, completed from reference TRBV5-4 and TRBJ2-5, reads ETGVTQSPTHLIKTRGQQVTLRCSSQSGHNTVSWYQQALGQGPQFIFQYYREEENGRGNFPPRFSGLQFPNYSSELNVNALELDDSALYLCASTGGRAETQYFGPGTRLLVL.

The rearrangement uses TRBV9 and TRBJ2-3, with D perhaps TRBD2 (5 bases). The CDR3 is 16 amino acids. Trimming left V 4 bases short and J 6 bases short, with 21 bases between. Germline V lookup: CDR1 SGDLS, CDR2 YYNGEE. The CDR3 sequence: CASSPLWVGSGDTQYF. The CDR3 DNA reads as TGTGCCAGCAGCCCTCTGTGGGTGGGGAGTGGTGATACGCAGTATTTT.

The chain couples TRBV19 to TRBJ1-2, with 7 bases lining up with TRBD1. Germline V gives CDR1 LNHDA, CDR2 SQIVND (reference sequence). The ends lost 5 bases at V and 8 bases at J; junction bases unmatched: 14. The CDR3 covers 15 residues. CDR3 amino acids: CASSATGQTFGGYTF. The CDR3 region has the DNA TGTGCCAGTAGTGCGACGGGACAGACCTTCGGGGGCTACACCTTC.